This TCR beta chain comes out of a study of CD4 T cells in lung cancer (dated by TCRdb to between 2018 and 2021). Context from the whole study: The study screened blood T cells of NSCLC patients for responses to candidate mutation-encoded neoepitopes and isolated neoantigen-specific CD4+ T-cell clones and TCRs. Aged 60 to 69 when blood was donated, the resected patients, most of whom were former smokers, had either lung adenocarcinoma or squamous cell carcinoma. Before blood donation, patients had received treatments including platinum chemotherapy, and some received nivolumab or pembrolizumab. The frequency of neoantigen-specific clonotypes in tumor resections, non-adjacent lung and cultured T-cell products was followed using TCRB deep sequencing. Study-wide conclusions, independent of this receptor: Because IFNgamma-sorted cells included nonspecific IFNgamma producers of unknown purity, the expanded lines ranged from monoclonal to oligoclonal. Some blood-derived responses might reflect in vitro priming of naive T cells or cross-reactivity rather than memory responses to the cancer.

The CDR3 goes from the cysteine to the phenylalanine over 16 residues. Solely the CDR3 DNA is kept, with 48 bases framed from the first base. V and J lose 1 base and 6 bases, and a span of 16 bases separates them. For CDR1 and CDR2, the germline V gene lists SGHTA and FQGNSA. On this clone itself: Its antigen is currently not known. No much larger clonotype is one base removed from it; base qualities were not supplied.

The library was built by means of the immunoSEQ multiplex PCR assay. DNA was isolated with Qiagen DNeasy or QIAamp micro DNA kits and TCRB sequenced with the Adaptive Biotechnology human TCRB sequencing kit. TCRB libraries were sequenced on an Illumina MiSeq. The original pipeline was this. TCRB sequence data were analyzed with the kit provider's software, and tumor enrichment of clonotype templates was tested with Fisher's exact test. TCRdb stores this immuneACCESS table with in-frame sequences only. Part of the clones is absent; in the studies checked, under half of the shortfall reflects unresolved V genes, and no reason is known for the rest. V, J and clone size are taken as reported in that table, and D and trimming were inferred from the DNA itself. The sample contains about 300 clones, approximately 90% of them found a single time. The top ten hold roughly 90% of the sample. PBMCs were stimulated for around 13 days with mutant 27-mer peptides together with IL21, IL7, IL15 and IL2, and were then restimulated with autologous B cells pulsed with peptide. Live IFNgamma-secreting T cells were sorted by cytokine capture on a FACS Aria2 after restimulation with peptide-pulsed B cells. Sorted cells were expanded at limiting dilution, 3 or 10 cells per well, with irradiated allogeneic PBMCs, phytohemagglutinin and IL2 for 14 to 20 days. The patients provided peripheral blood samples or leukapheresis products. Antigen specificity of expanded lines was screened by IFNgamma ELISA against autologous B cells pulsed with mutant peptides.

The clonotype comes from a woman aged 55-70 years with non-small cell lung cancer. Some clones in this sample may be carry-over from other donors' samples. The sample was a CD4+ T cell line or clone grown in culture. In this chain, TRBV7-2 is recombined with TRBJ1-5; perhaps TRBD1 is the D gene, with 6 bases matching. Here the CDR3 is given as CASSLDPGVKRQPQHF. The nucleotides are TGTGCCAGCAGCTTAGACCCAGGGGTAAAACGTCAGCCCCAGCATTTT.